This TCR beta chain was captured by sequencing in a study of cytomegalovirus exposure and HLA in healthy donors. Study overall: The 120 or so validation repertoires used a platform that matched the one used for the approximately 670 first-cohort repertoires, as a later analysis reported. Study-wide findings and caveats: For cytomegalovirus status, the classifier reportedly gave diagnoses with high specificity and sensitivity. The study listed about 150 cytomegalovirus-associated TCR beta chains.

Repertoires were generated with immunoSEQ multiplex PCR, while TCRdb's copy carries only in-frame clones and drops some. The sample has about 190,000 clones, 75% to 90% seen once. These donors were members of the approximately 120-subject validation cohort, a group separate from the roughly 670-subject first cohort. This CDR3 is 17 amino acids long. Between the trimmed V and J ends, which lost 1 base and 1 base, there was a span of 16 bases. The V gene's germline CDR1 is MNHEY and CDR2 SMNVEV (reference sequence). Comment on this clone: Its antigen is currently unknown.

The source material was PBMCs. V is TRBV27 and J is TRBJ1-2; D not resolved. The sequence was obtained from a man younger than 30 in good health and CMV-seropositive. This chain's CDR3 is CASSLLGSLLFNYGYTF. CDR3 DNA sequence: TGTGCCAGCAGTTTATTGGGCAGCCTCCTTTTTAACTATGGCTACACCTTC.